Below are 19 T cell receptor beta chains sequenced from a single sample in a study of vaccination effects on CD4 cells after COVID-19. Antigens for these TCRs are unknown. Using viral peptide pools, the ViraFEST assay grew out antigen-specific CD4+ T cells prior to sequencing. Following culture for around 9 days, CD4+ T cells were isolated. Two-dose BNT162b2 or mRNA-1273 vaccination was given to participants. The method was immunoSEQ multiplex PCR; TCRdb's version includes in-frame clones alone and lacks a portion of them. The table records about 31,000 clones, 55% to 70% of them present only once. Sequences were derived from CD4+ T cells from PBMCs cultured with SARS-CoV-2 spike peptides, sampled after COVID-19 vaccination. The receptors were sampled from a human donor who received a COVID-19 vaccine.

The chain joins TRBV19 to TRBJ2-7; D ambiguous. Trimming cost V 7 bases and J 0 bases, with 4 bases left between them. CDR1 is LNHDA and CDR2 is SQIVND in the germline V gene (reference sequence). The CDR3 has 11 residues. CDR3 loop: CASTSSYEQYF. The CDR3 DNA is TGTGCCAGTACTAGCTCCTACGAGCAGTACTTC.

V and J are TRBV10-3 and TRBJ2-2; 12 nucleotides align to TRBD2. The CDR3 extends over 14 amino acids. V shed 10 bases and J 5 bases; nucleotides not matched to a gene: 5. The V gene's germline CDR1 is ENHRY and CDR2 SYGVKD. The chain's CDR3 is CATGLAGSTGELFF. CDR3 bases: TGTGCCACCGGACTAGCGGGAAGTACCGGGGAGCTGTTTTTT.

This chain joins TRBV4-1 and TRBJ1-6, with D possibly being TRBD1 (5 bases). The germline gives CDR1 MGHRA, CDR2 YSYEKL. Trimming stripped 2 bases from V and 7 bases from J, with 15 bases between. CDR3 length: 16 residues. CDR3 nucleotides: TGCGCCAGCAGCCAATTATTAACAGGTTACAATTCACCCCTCCACTTT. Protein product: CASSQLLTGYNSPLHF.

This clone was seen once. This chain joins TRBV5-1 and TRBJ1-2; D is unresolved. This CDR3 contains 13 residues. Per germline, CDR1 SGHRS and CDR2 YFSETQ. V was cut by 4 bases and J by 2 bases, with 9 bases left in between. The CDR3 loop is CASSMDGNYGYTF. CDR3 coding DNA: TGCGCCAGCAGCATGGACGGAAACTATGGCTACACCTTC.

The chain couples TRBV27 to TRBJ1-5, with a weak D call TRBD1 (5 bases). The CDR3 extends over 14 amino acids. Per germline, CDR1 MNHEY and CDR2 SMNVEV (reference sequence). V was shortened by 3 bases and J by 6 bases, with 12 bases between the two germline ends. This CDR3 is CASSFGTLGQPQHF. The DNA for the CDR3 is TGTGCCAGCAGTTTCGGGACGCTCGGTCAGCCCCAGCATTTT.

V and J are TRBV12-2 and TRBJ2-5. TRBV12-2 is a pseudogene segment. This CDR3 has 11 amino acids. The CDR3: CAPESQETQYF. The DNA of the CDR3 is TGTGCCCCCGAATCACAAGAGACCCAGTACTTC.

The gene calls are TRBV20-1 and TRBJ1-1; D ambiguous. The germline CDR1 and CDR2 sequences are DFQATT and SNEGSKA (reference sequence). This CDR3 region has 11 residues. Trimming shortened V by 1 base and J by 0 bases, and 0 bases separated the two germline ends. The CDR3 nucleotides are TGCAGTGCTAGAGTGAACACTGAAGCTTTCTTT. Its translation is CSARVNTEAFF.

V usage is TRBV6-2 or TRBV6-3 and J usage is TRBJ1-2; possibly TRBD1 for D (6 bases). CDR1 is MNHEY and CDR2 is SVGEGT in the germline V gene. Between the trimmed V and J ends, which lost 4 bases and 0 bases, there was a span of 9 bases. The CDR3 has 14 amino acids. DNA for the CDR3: TGTGCCAGCAGTTCATGGACAGCTAACTATGGCTACACCTTC. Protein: CASSSWTANYGYTF.

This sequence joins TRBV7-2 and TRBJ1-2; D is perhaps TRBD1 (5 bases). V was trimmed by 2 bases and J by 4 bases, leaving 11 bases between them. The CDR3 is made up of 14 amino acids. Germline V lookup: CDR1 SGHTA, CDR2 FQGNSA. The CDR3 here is CASSLFGTGYGYTF. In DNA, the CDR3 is TGTGCCAGCAGCTTATTCGGGACTGGCTATGGCTACACCTTC.

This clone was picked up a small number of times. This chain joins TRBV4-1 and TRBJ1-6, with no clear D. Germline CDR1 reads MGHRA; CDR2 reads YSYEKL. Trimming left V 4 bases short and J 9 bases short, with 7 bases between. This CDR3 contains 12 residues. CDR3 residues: CASSPPSSPLHF. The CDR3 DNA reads TGCGCCAGCAGCCCCCCCAGTTCACCCCTCCACTTT.

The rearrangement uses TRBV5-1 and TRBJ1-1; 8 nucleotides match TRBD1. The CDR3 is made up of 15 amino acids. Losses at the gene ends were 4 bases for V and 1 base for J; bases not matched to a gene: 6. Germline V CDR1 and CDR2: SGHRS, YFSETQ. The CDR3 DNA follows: TGCGCCAGCAGCCGGGCCGGGACAGGGAACACTGAAGCTTTCTTT. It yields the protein CASSRAGTGNTEAFF.

The CDR3 reads CASSLGGGPNSPLHF. CDR3 DNA: TGTGCCAGCAGCTTAGGGGGGGGGCCTAATTCACCCCTCCACTTT. This rearrangement joins TRBV7-9 to TRBJ1-6, with D tentatively TRBD1 (6 bases). Trimming left V 1 base short and J 6 bases short, with 10 bases between. This CDR3 contains 15 residues. Germline-derived CDR1 and CDR2 are SEHNR and FQNEAQ (reference sequence). Full variable domain (rest looked up from reference TRBV7-9 and TRBJ1-6): DTGVSQNPRHKITKRGQNVTFRCDPISEHNRLYWYRQTLGQGPEFLTYFQNEAQLEKSRLLSDRFSAERPKGSFSTLEIQRTEQGDSAMYLCASSLGGGPNSPLHFGNGTRLTVT.

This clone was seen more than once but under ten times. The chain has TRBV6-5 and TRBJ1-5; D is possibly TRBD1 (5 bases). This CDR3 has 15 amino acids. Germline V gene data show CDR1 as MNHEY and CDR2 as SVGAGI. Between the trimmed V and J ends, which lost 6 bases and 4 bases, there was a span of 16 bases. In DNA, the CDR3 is TGTGCCAGCAGGAAACTTTCGGGGGGGAATCAGCCCCAGCATTTT. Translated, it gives CASRKLSGGNQPQHF.

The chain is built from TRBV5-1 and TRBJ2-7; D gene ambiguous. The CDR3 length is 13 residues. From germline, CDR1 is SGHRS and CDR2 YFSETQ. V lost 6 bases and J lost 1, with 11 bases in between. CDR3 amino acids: CASTGSGSYEQYF. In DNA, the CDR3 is TGCGCCAGCACAGGTTCGGGTTCCTACGAGCAGTACTTC.

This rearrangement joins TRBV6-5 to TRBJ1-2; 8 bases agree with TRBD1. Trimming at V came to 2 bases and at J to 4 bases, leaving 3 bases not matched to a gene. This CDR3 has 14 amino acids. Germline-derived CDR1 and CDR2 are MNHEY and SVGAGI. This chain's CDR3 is CASSYQGATYGYTF. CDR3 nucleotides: TGTGCCAGCAGTTACCAGGGGGCCACCTATGGCTACACCTTC.

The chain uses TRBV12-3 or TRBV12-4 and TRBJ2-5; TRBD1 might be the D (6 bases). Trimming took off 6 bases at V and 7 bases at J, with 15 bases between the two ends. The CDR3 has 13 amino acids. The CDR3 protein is CASSSTGFGTQYF. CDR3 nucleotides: TGTGCCAGCAGCTCCACAGGGTTTGGGACCCAGTACTTC.

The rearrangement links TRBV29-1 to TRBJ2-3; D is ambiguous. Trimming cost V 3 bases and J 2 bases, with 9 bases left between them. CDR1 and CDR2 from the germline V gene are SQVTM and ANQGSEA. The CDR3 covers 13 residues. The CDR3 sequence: CSVDSLYTDTQYF. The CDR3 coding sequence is TGCAGCGTTGATAGTTTGTACACAGATACGCAGTATTTT.

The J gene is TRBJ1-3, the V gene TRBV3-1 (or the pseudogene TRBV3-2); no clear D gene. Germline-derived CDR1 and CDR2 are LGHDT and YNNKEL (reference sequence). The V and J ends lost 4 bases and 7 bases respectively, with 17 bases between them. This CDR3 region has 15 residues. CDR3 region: CASSLADHVWNTIYF. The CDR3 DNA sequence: TGTGCCAGCAGCCTGGCGGACCACGTTTGGAACACCATATATTTT.

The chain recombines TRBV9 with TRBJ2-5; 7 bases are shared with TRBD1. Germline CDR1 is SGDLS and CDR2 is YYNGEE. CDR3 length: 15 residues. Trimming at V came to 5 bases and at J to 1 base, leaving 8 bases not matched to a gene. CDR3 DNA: TGTGCCAGCAGTGCAGGGGGTTATGCCCAAGAGACCCAGTACTTC. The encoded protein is CASSAGGYAQETQYF.